Listed here is a single TCR beta chain. The antigen is not known. The entry originates in a study of T cells in localized non-small cell lung cancer. Using immunoSEQ multiplex PCR, the repertoire was profiled, and TCRdb retains in-frame clones only, with some absent. This repertoire shows tens of thousands of clones, around four fifths found once; its top ten account for approximately 13%. CDR3 length equals 13 residues. CDR1 is SEHNR, CDR2 FQNEAQ, per germline (reference sequence). V gave up 5 bases and J gave up 2 bases, with 9 bases separating them. Study-level points and caveats: Only one tumor region went through sequencing, so heterogeneity may still be there. Appearances in adjacent lung were noted for a median approximately 50 of the top 100 tumor clones.

This clonotype was obtained from a female donor at least 60 years old with stage I lung adenocarcinoma. Here the sequenced sample was peripheral blood, taken before any cancer treatment. The chain joins TRBV7-9 to TRBJ1-2, with D unclear. This CDR3 is CASSRTANYGYTF. Here the CDR3 DNA reads TGTGCCAGCAGCAGGACGGCGAACTATGGCTACACCTTC.